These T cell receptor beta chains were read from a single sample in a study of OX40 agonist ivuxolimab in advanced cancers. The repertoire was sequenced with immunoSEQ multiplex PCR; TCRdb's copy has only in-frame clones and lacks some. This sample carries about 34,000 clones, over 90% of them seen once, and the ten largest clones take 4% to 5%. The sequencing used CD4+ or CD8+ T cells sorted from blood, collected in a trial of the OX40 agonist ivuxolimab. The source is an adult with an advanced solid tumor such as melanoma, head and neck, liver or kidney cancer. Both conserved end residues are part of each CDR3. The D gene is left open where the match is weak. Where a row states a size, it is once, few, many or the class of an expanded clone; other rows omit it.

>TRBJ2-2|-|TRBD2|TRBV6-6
CASSYGGGTGELFF
TGTGCCAGCAGTTACGGCGGGGGCACCGGGGAGCTGTTTTTT
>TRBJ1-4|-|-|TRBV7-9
CASSPGRTNEKLFF
TGTGCCAGCAGCCCGGGACGGACAAATGAAAAACTGTTTTTT
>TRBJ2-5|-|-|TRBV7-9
CASSRGAQETQYF
TGTGCCAGTTCCAGGGGGGCCCAAGAGACCCAGTACTTC
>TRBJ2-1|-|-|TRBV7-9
CASSRSGEQFF
TGTGCCAGCAGCAGAAGTGGTGAGCAGTTCTTC
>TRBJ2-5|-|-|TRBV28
CASSSRQGETQYF
TGTGCCAGCAGTTCCAGGCAGGGAGAGACCCAGTACTTC
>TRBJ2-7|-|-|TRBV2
CASGLYFSYEQYF
TGTGCCAGCGGCTTATATTTCTCCTACGAGCAGTACTTC
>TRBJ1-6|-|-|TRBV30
CAWTTPGQINSPLHF
TGTGCCTGGACGACCCCGGGACAAATTAATTCACCCCTCCACTTT
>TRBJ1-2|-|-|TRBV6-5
CASRRDQLLYGYTF
TGTGCCAGCAGGCGTGATCAGCTTCTATATGGCTACACCTTC
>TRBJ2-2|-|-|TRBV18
CASSPKSTGELFF
TGTGCCAGCTCACCTAAGAGCACCGGGGAGCTGTTTTTT
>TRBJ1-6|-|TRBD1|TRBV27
CASSTGQGYGSPLHF
TGTGCCAGCAGCACAGGACAGGGGTATGGGTCACCCCTCCACTTT
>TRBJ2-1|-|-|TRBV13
CASSLGERASQSNEQFF
TGTGCCAGCAGCTTAGGGGAGCGGGCGAGCCAGAGCAATGAGCAGTTCTTC
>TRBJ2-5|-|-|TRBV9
CASSVAGRETQYF
TGTGCCAGCAGCGTAGCGGGGCGAGAGACCCAGTACTTC
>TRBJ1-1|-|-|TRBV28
CATTSGGWTEAFF
TGTGCCACTACTTCGGGTGGGTGGACTGAAGCTTTCTTT
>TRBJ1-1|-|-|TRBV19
CASGAGVGTEAFF
TGTGCCTCTGGGGCAGGGGTAGGCACTGAAGCTTTCTTT
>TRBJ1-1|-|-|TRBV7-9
CASSQPGGMNTEAFF
TGTGCCAGCAGCCAGCCGGGGGGCATGAACACTGAAGCTTTCTTT
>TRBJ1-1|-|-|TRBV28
CASMILGVANTEAFF
TGTGCCAGCATGATATTGGGGGTAGCGAACACTGAAGCTTTCTTT
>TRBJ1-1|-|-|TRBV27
CASRGGEGTEAFF
TGTGCCAGCAGGGGGGGCGAAGGCACTGAAGCTTTCTTT
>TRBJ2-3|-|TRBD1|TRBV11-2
CASSYQGAHRDTQYF
TGTGCCAGCAGCTATCAGGGGGCGCATCGAGATACGCAGTATTTT
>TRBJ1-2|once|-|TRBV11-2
CASSPLGRGRTNGYTF
TGTGCCAGCAGCCCCTTAGGCAGGGGCAGGACTAATGGCTACACCTTC
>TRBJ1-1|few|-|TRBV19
CASSIEGVAEAFF
TGTGCCAGTAGTATCGAGGGGGTGGCTGAAGCTTTCTTT
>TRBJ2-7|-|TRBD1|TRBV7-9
CASSLRNRGYAEQYF
TGTGCCAGCAGCTTACGGAACAGGGGTTACGCCGAGCAGTACTTC
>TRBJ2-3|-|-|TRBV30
CAWNIELSRDTQYF
TGTGCCTGGAACATCGAGCTGAGCAGGGATACGCAGTATTTT
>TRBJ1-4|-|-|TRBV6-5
CASSYNRAGEKLFF
TGTGCCAGCAGTTACAACAGGGCGGGTGAAAAACTGTTTTTT
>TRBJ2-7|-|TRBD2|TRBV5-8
CARSLGLAGGSGDEQYF
TGTGCCCGCAGCTTGGGGCTAGCGGGAGGCTCAGGGGACGAGCAGTACTTC
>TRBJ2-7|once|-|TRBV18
CASSEGLLNEQYF
TGTGCCAGCTCAGAGGGCCTTCTCAACGAGCAGTACTTC
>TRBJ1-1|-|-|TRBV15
CATSTEDSLNTEAFF
TGTGCCACCAGCACAGAAGACTCTTTGAACACTGAAGCTTTCTTT
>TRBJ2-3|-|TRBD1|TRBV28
CASSPAMTGGVGTDTQYF
TGTGCCAGCAGTCCCGCCATGACAGGGGGCGTAGGTACAGATACGCAGTATTTT
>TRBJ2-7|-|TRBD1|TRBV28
CASSRPGQGATYEQYF
TGTGCCAGCAGTAGACCGGGACAGGGAGCCACCTACGAGCAGTACTTC
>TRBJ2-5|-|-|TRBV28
CASSSPGTSLKETQYF
TGTGCCAGCAGTTCGCCAGGGACATCGCTCAAAGAGACCCAGTACTTC
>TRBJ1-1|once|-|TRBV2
CASSVGIRGNTEAFF
TGTGCCAGCAGCGTCGGTATCAGGGGGAACACTGAAGCTTTCTTT